The 28 T cell receptor beta chains below come from one sample, sequenced in a study of OX40 agonist ivuxolimab in advanced cancers. Sequencing used immunoSEQ multiplex PCR; TCRdb keeps in-frame clones, though not all of them. The profile covers around 15,000 clones, with 86% appearing a single time and around 20% taken by the ten largest. Sequenced material: CD4+ or CD8+ T cells sorted from blood, taken in a trial of the OX40 agonist ivuxolimab. All receptors derive from an adult with an advanced solid tumor such as melanoma, head and neck, liver or kidney cancer.

This clone was recorded only once. The J gene is TRBJ1-5, the V gene TRBV4-2; a weak D match, TRBD1 (6 bases). This CDR3 is built from 15 residues. Per germline, CDR1 LGHNA and CDR2 YNFKEQ. Deletions cut 1 base from V and 1 base from J, with 8 bases between. The CDR3 sequence is CASSQVRGSNQPQHF. For the CDR3, the DNA is TGTGCCAGCAGCCAAGTCAGGGGCAGCAATCAGCCCCAGCATTTT.

The rearrangement joins TRBV5-4 to TRBJ1-2; D is undetermined. The CDR3 is 13 amino acids. Germline CDR1 is SGHNT and CDR2 is YYREEE (reference sequence). Trimming left V 0 bases short and J 4 bases short, with 7 bases between. CDR3 nucleotides: TGTGCCAGCAGCTTGGATGGTGGCTATGGCTACACCTTC. Translated, it gives CASSLDGGYGYTF.

V and J are TRBV7-9 and TRBJ2-1; D is possibly TRBD1 (6 bases). V shed 5 bases and J shed 10 bases, with 12 bases lying between them. Per the germline V gene, CDR1 is SEHNR and CDR2 is FQNEAQ (reference sequence). The CDR3 covers 12 residues. The CDR3 bases are TGTGCCAGCAGCATAACAGGGTACGAGCAGTTCTTC. It is translated as CASSITGYEQFF.

The chain recombines TRBV30 with TRBJ1-1; D not resolved. From germline, CDR1 is GTSNPN and CDR2 SVGIG (reference sequence). The CDR3 totals 10 residues. The V end was cut by 7 bases, the J end by 7 bases, with 10 bases between. CDR3 in amino acids: CALDRNEAFF. Written as DNA, the CDR3 is TGTGCCTTAGACCGAAATGAAGCTTTCTTT.

V gene TRBV28 combines with J gene TRBJ2-1, with TRBD1 matching over 9 bases. With 7 bases clipped from V and 3 bases from J, the junction kept 10 bases outside the gene matches. The CDR3 is 16 residues long. CDR1 is MDHEN, CDR2 SYDVKM, per germline. In DNA form, the CDR3 reads TGTGCCAGCACCTCCTTTTCGGGACAGGGCTACAATGAGCAGTTCTTC. This gives the protein CASTSFSGQGYNEQFF. Combining the CDR3 with reference TRBV28 and TRBJ2-1 gives the whole variable domain DVKVTQSSRYLVKRTGEKVFLECVQDMDHENMFWYRQDPGLGLRLIYFSYDVKMKEKGDIPEGYSVSREKKERFSLILESASTNQTSMYLCASTSFSGQGYNEQFFGPGTRLTVL.

In this sample, this clone is medium-sized. The CDR3: CASSSTGTTYEQYF. The CDR3 DNA follows: TGTGCCAGCAGCTCCACCGGGACAACCTACGAGCAGTACTTC. V is TRBV5-6 and J is TRBJ2-7; TRBD1 is a possible D gene (6 bases). The CDR3 is made up of 14 amino acids. Looked up from germline, CDR1 is SGHDT and CDR2 is YYEEEE. With 3 bases removed from V and 2 bases from J, the gap between germline ends came to 12 bases.

This rearrangement joins TRBV5-1 to TRBJ2-1, with D hard to call. This CDR3 has 15 residues. The germline CDR1 and CDR2 sequences are SGHRS and YFSETQ. The V gene lost 4 bases and the J gene lost 5 bases, with 16 bases spanning the gap. The DNA for the CDR3 is TGCGCCAGCAGCCTGACTCGAAGGAGTGACAATGAGCAGTTCTTC. It encodes CASSLTRRSDNEQFF.

This clone was observed once. The chain combines TRBV19 with TRBJ1-5; TRBD1 agrees at 7 bases. The CDR3 covers 16 residues. Germline CDR1 LNHDA, CDR2 SQIVND (reference sequence). Trimming removed 2 bases from V and 3 bases from J; junction bases left unmatched: 7. Here the CDR3 reads CASSIFGQGVNQPQHF. Written as DNA, the CDR3 is TGTGCCAGTAGTATATTTGGGCAGGGGGTCAATCAGCCCCAGCATTTT.

The V gene is TRBV19, the J gene TRBJ2-7; 9 bases are a match to TRBD2. This CDR3 is 14 amino acids long. V gave up 5 bases and J gave up 2 bases; unmatched junction bases: 4. Per the germline V gene, CDR1 is LNHDA and CDR2 is SQIVND (reference sequence). The CDR3 loop reads CASSSQRGAYEQYF. The DNA of the CDR3 is TGTGCCAGTAGTTCACAGCGGGGGGCCTACGAGCAGTACTTC.

The chain links TRBV9 to TRBJ2-3; D ambiguous. V lost 5 bases and J lost 1, with 5 bases in between. Per the germline V gene, CDR1 is SGDLS and CDR2 is YYNGEE. The CDR3 has 12 amino acids. The CDR3 DNA follows: TGTGCCAGCAGGGGCGGCACAGATACGCAGTATTTT. It is translated as CASRGGTDTQYF.

V gene TRBV19 combines with J gene TRBJ2-7, with 9 bases matching TRBD2. The CDR3 is 15 amino acids. CDR1 is LNHDA, CDR2 SQIVND, per germline (reference sequence). V lost 1 base and J lost 1; bases outside the gene matches: 2. In nucleotides, the CDR3 is TGTGCCAGTAGTATAGCCCTAGCGGGATCCTACGAGCAGTACTTC. This gives the protein CASSIALAGSYEQYF.

This chain joins TRBV7-2 and TRBJ2-5, with D possibly matching TRBD2 (5 bases). The J call is in doubt because the DNA end fits TRBJ2-7 better. The CDR3 is made up of 15 amino acids. Germline loops: CDR1 SGHTA, CDR2 FQGNSA. Written as DNA, the CDR3 is TGTGCCAGCAGGGAGACTTCAAGCGGACCCTACGAGCAGTACTTC. As protein: CASRETSSGPYEQYF.

CDR3 nucleotides: TGTGCCAGCAGGGCGACCGGGACTAGCACCTACAATGAGCAGTTCTTC. Translated, it gives CASRATGTSTYNEQFF. The chain is built from TRBV27 and TRBJ2-1, with 9 positions matching TRBD2. The CDR3 length is 16 residues. Germline CDR1 and CDR2: MNHEY and SMNVEV (reference sequence). The junction had 8 bases not matched to a gene; V was cut back by 6 bases and J by 2 bases.

CDR3 DNA: TGTGCCAGCAGGAACAGGGGTGGCGAGCAGTACTTC. Protein product: CASRNRGGEQYF. This sequence joins TRBV6-1 and TRBJ2-7; 7 bases fit TRBD1. Per the germline V gene, CDR1 is MNHNS and CDR2 is SASEGT. The CDR3 is made up of 12 amino acids. The junction had 5 bases not matched to a gene; V was cut back by 6 bases and J by 6 bases.

This clone has a single count. The V call is TRBV27, the J call TRBJ2-4; maybe TRBD2 (5 bases). Between the trimmed V and J ends, which lost 4 bases and 4 bases, there was a span of 14 bases. The length of the CDR3 is 15 residues. Germline-derived CDR1 and CDR2 are MNHEY and SMNVEV (reference sequence). This CDR3 reads CASSSLFLAKNIQYF. DNA of the CDR3: TGTGCCAGCAGTTCCTTATTTCTAGCAAAAAACATTCAGTACTTC.

The V gene is TRBV2, the J gene TRBJ2-2; no definite D call. Germline V gene data show CDR1 as SNHLY and CDR2 as FYNNEI. CDR3 size: 14 residues. V lost 4 bases and J 0 bases, leaving 6 bases between the germline ends. For the CDR3, the DNA is TGTGCCAGCAGTGCCAGTACGAACACCGGGGAGCTGTTTTTT. Translating gives CASSASTNTGELFF.

The chain carries TRBV7-2 and TRBJ1-1; no clear D gene. From germline, CDR1 is SGHTA and CDR2 FQGNSA. V was trimmed by 11 bases and J by 1 base, leaving 14 bases between them. The CDR3 loop spans 13 amino acids. The CDR3 region is CAGRATRNTEAFF. In DNA form, the CDR3 reads TGTGCCGGGCGGGCGACCCGGAACACTGAAGCTTTCTTT.

The chain recombines TRBV5-1 with TRBJ1-3; 7 nucleotides align to TRBD1. The V gene's germline CDR1 is SGHRS and CDR2 YFSETQ. This CDR3 is 16 amino acids long. V shed 2 bases, J shed 0 bases, and the junction held 5 bases outside the gene matches. The CDR3 sequence: CASSLTGAHSGNTIYF. In nucleotides, the CDR3 is TGCGCCAGCAGCTTAACAGGGGCCCACTCTGGAAACACCATATATTTT.

The chain uses TRBV30 and TRBJ2-1; TRBD2 agrees at 12 bases. Germline V gene lookup returns CDR1 GTSNPN and CDR2 SVGIG (reference sequence). Germline trimming cut 6 bases from V and 10 bases from J; bases unmatched to any gene: 13. The CDR3 loop spans 15 amino acids. CDR3 region: CACRRLAGERNEQFF. CDR3 sequence (DNA): TGTGCCTGCCGCCGACTAGCGGGAGAGAGGAACGAGCAGTTCTTC.

The genes are TRBV18 and TRBJ2-5; D remains ambiguous. The CDR3 loop spans 13 amino acids. V lost 3 bases and J 1 base, leaving 6 bases between the germline ends. Per germline, CDR1 KGHSH and CDR2 LQKENI. Here the CDR3 reads CASSPRGQETQYF. In DNA, the CDR3 is TGTGCCAGCTCACCCCGCGGCCAAGAGACCCAGTACTTC. Using reference TRBV18 and TRBJ2-5 for the parts outside the CDR3, the full variable domain is NAGVMQNPRHLVRRRGQEARLRCSPMKGHSHVYWYRQLPEEGLKFMVYLQKENIIDESGMPKERFSAEFPKEGPSILRIQQVVRGDSAAYFCASSPRGQETQYFGPGTRLLVL.

The rearrangement uses TRBV18 and TRBJ2-2, with D hard to call. Trimming pared 1 base from V and 2 bases from J, leaving 5 bases between. Germline V gives CDR1 KGHSH, CDR2 LQKENI. The CDR3 runs to 14 residues. CDR3 protein: CASSPQGNTGELFF. The CDR3 bases are TGTGCCAGCTCACCACAGGGAAACACCGGGGAGCTGTTTTTT.

The chain has TRBV11-2 and TRBJ2-7, with TRBD1 matching 10 bases. The germline CDR1 and CDR2 sequences are SGHAT and FQNNGV. The trim removed 1 base at V and 4 bases at J, leaving 4 bases unmatched. This CDR3 is 15 amino acids long. The CDR3 DNA reads TGTGCCAGCAGCTTAGGGGGACAGGGGTTTTACGAGCAGTACTTC. Encoded protein: CASSLGGQGFYEQYF.

The rearrangement links TRBV6-5 to TRBJ1-1; D is undetermined. V lost 9 bases to trimming and J lost 5 bases, with 19 bases between them. This CDR3 has 14 amino acids. CDR1 is MNHEY and CDR2 is SVGAGI in the germline V gene. CDR3 protein: CASWVTSGGTEAFF. The DNA of the CDR3 is TGTGCCAGTTGGGTTACTTCTGGAGGGACTGAAGCTTTCTTT.

This chain connects TRBV20-1 to TRBJ2-7; weak D call: TRBD2 (5 bases). CDR1 and CDR2 (germline): DFQATT, SNEGSKA (reference sequence). The germline V and J ends were trimmed by 6 bases and 2 bases, with 8 bases remaining between them. This CDR3 is built from 11 residues. CDR3 bases: TGCAGTGCCGTGGAGGCCTACGAGCAGTACTTC. Protein sequence: CSAVEAYEQYF.

The chain combines TRBV21-1 with TRBJ1-1; the D call TRBD1 from the table was never checked on the DNA. TRBV21-1 is classified as a pseudogene. This CDR3 is built from 14 residues. The CDR3 DNA sequence: TGTGCCAGCAGCAAAGACCCAGGGAACACTGAAGCTTTCTTT. It codes for CASSKDPGNTEAFF.

The chain couples TRBV29-1 to TRBJ2-2; D may be TRBD2 (5 bases). The CDR3 loop spans 13 amino acids. Trimming cost V 1 base and J 5 bases, with 8 bases left between them. Germline V gene data show CDR1 as SQVTM and CDR2 as ANQGSEA. CDR3 region: CSVEGPGTGELFF. CDR3 nucleotide sequence: TGCAGCGTTGAAGGGCCGGGGACCGGGGAGCTGTTTTTT.

The CDR3 spells CASSLGTALTDTQYF. CDR3 nucleotide sequence: TGTGCCAGCAGTTTGGGGACAGCGCTCACAGATACGCAGTATTTT. The chain joins TRBV28 to TRBJ2-3, with 7 bases lining up with TRBD1. Trimming removed 3 bases from V and 2 bases from J; junction bases left unmatched: 5. The CDR3 runs to 15 residues. Germline CDR1 is MDHEN and CDR2 is SYDVKM. The full variable domain, with the rest looked up from reference TRBV28 and TRBJ2-3, is DVKVTQSSRYLVKRTGEKVFLECVQDMDHENMFWYRQDPGLGLRLIYFSYDVKMKEKGDIPEGYSVSREKKERFSLILESASTNQTSMYLCASSLGTALTDTQYFGPGTRLTVL.

The chain combines TRBV28 with TRBJ2-2, with D perhaps given as TRBD1 or TRBD2 (5 bases each). Per the germline V gene, CDR1 is MDHEN and CDR2 is SYDVKM. CDR3 size: 16 residues. The V gene lost 6 bases and the J gene lost 2 bases, with 16 bases spanning the gap. The CDR3 is CASSSSGAPNTGELFF. In nucleotides, the CDR3 is TGTGCCAGCAGCTCCTCCGGGGCACCTAACACCGGGGAGCTGTTTTTT.